This T cell receptor (beta chain) came from a study of radiation and T cells in renal cell carcinoma. This clone was seen just once. TCRdb's copy holds only in-frame clones and misses some; the assay was immunoSEQ multiplex PCR. The repertoire holds some 150,000 clones, with about 88% as singletons. Germline CDR1 reads SNHLY; CDR2 reads FYNNEI. V lost 8 bases, J lost 5 bases, and 10 bases lay in between. This CDR3 has 12 amino acids. Noted time point: blood 4 weeks post-SBRT, at nephrectomy. The treatment denotes: 15 Gy SBRT to primary tumor, nephrectomy 4 weeks later. Nephrectomy followed 15 Gy stereotactic body radiation by 4 weeks.

V gene TRBV2 combines with J gene TRBJ2-1, with unresolved D. The clonotype originates from a woman aged 45-65 years with renal cell carcinoma. The sample in question was blood, obtained from a patient whose treatment included radiotherapy and nephrectomy. The CDR3 sequence is CASGTLDNEQFF. Here the CDR3 DNA reads TGTGCCAGCGGCACCTTGGACAATGAGCAGTTCTTC.